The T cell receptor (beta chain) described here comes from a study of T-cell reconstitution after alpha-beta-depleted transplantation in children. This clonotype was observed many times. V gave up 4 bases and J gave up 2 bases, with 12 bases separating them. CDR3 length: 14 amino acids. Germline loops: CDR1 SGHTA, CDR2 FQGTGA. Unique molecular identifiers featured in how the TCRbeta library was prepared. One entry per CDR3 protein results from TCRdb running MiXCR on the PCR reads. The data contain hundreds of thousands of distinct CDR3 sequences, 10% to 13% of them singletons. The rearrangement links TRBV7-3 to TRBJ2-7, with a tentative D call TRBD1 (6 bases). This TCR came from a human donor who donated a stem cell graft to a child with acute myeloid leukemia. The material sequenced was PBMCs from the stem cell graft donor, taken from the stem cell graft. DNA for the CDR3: TGTGCCAGCAGCTACCGGGACACCCCCTACGAGCAGTACTTC. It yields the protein CASSYRDTPYEQYF.